The T cell receptor (beta chain) under discussion was sequenced for a study of CXCR3-negative and CXCR3-positive naive CD8 T cells. Study outcomes and limitations: More hydrophobic TRB CDR3s were found in CXCR3-positive naive cells than in CXCR3-negative naive cells.

CDR3 length: 16 residues. The germline gives CDR1 PRHDT, CDR2 FYEKMQ (reference sequence). Details on this clonotype: The antigen remains undetermined.

UMI labels and 5' RACE were used to prepare the TRB cDNA libraries. TCRdb reanalyzed the 5' RACE reads, giving one entry per CDR3 protein sequence and no DNA. The sample is made up of around 60,000 distinct CDR3 sequences, and the top ten hold about 0.84% of it. V usage is TRBV13 and J usage is TRBJ2-1; TCRdb designates TRBD1, a call that cannot be tested without DNA. The clonotype comes from a human donor in good health. Some clones in this sample may be carry-over from other donors' samples. Sequenced sample: naive CXCR3+ CD8+ T cells from blood. Sample subset: CD45RO-CCR7+CD27+CD95- naive CD8+ T cells expressing CXCR3 (TNR3+). The CDR3 is CASSLDGQSSYNEQFF.